This T cell receptor beta chain originates from a study of technical replicates of blood from a handful of donors. V shed 0 bases and J shed 2 bases, with 14 bases lying between them. CDR1 and CDR2 from the germline V gene are SGDLS and YYNGEE. The CDR3 covers 16 residues. Some clones are missing from TCRdb's copy, which holds only in-frame ones; the method was immunoSEQ multiplex PCR. The sample includes tens of thousands of clones, 96% of them seen just once. The receptor comes from a human donor in good health. Specimen: T cells isolated from PBMCs. This chain connects TRBV9 to TRBJ1-2; D not resolved. The CDR3: CASSVDGWTGNYGYTF. CDR3 DNA: TGTGCCAGCAGCGTAGATGGATGGACGGGGAACTATGGCTACACCTTC.